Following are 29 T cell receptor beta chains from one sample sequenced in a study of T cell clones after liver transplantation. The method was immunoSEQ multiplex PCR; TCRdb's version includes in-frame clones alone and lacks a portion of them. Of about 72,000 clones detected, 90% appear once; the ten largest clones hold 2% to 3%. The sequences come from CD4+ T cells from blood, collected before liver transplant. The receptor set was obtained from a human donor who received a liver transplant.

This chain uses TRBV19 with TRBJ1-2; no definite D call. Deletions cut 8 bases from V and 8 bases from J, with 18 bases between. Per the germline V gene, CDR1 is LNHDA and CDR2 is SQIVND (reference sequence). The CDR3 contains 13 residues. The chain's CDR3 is CASGLAGGYGYTF. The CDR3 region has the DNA TGTGCCAGTGGGCTAGCGGGAGGTTACGGCTACACCTTC.

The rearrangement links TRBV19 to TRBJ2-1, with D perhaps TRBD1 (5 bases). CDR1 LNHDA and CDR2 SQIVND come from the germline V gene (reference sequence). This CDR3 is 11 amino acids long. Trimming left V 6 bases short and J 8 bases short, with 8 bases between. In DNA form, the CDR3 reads TGTGCCAGTAGGATGGGGCATGAGCAGTTCTTC. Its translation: CASRMGHEQFF.

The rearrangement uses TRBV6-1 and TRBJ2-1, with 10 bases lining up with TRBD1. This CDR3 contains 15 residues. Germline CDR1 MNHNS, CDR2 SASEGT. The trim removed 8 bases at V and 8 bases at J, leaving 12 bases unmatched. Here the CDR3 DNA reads TGTGCCAGCCATCCCGCTCCGGGACAGGGGTATGAGCAGTTCTTC. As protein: CASHPAPGQGYEQFF.

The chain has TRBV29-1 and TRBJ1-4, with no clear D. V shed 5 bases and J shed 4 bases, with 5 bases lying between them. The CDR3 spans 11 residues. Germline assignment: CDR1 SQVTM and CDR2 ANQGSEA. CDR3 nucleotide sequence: TGCAGCGTTTCCAATAATGAAAAACTGTTTTTT. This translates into CSVSNNEKLFF. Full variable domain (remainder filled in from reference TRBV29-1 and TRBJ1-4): SAVISQKPSRDICQRGTSLTIQCQVDSQVTMMFWYRQQPGQSLTLIATANQGSEATYESGFVIDKFPISRPNLTFSTLTVSNMSPEDSSIYLCSVSNNEKLFFGSGTQLSVL.

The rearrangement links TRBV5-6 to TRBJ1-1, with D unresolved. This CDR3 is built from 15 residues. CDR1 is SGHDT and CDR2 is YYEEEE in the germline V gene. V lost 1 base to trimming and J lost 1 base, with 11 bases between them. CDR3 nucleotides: TGTGCCAGCAGCTTGATCGGCAGATCGAACACTGAAGCTTTCTTT. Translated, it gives CASSLIGRSNTEAFF.

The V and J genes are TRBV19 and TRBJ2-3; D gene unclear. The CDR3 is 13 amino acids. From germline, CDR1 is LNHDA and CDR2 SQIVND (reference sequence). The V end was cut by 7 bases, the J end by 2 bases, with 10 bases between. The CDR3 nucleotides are TGTGCCAGTACCCAGACCCCCACAGATACGCAGTATTTT. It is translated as CASTQTPTDTQYF.

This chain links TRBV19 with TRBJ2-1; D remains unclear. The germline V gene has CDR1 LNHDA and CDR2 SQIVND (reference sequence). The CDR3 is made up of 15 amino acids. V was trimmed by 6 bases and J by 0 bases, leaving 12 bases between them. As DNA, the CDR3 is TGTGCCAGTAGCAGGCAGCCAAGCTCCTACAATGAGCAGTTCTTC. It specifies CASSRQPSSYNEQFF.

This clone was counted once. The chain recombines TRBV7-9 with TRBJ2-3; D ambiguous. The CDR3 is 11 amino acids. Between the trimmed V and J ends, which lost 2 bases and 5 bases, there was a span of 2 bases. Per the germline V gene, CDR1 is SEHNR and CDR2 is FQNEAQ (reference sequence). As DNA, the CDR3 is TGTGCCAGCAGCTTAAGAGATACGCAGTATTTT. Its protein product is CASSLRDTQYF.

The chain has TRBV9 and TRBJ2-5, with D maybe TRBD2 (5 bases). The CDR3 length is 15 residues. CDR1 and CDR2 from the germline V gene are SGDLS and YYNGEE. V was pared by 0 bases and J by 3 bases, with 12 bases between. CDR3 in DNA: TGTGCCAGCAGCGTAGGGCAGGAGGCTGAAGAGACCCAGTACTTC. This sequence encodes CASSVGQEAEETQYF.

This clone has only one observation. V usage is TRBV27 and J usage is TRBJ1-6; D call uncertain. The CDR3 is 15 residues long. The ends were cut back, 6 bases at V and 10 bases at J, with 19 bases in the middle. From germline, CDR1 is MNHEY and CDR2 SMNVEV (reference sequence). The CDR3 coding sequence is TGTGCCAGCAGCAACACGGGGTTTGGCGGATCACCCCTCCACTTT. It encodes CASSNTGFGGSPLHF.

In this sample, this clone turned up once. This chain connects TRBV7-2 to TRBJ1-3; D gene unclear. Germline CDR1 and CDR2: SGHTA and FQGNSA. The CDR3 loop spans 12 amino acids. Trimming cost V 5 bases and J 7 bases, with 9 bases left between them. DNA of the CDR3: TGTGCCAGCAGCCCTGACTCGAACACCATATATTTT. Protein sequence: CASSPDSNTIYF.

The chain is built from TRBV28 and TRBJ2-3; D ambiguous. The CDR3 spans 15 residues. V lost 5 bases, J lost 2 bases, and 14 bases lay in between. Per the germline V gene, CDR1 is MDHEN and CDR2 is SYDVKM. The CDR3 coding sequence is TGTGCCAGCAGTCCCCCAGCGTACAACACAGATACGCAGTATTTT. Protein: CASSPPAYNTDTQYF.

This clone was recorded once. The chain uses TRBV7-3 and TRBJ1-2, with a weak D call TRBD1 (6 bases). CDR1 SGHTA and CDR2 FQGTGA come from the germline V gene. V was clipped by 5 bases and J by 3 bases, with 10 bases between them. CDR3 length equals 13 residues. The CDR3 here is CASSPQGDYGYTF. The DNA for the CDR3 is TGTGCCAGCAGCCCACAGGGAGACTATGGCTACACCTTC.

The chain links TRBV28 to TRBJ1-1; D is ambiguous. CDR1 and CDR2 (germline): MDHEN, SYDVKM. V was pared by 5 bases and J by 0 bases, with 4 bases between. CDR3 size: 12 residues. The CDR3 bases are TGTGCCAGCAGTAGGGTGAACACTGAAGCTTTCTTT. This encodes CASSRVNTEAFF.

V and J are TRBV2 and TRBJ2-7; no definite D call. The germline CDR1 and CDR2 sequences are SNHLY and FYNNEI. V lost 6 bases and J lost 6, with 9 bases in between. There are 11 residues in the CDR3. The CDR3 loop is CASRGNSEQYF. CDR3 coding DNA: TGTGCCAGCAGGGGGAACTCCGAGCAGTACTTC.

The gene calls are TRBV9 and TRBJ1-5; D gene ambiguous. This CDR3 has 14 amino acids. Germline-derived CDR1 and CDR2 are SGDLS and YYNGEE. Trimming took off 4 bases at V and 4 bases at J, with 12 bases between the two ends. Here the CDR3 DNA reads TGTGCCAGCAGCCCCAGGAGGGCTAATCAGCCCCAGCATTTT. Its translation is CASSPRRANQPQHF.

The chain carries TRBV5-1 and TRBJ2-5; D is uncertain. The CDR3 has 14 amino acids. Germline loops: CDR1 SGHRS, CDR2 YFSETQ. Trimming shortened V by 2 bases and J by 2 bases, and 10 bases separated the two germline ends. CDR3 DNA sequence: TGCGCCAGCAGCTTCGATGGCAGACAAGAGACCCAGTACTTC. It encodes CASSFDGRQETQYF.

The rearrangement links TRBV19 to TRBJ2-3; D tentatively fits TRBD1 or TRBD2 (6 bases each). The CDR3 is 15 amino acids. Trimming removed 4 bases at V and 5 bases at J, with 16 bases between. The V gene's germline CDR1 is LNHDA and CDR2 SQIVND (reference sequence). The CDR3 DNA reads TGTGCCAGTAGTAGATTTTCCAGGGGAGGAGATACGCAGTATTTT. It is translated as CASSRFSRGGDTQYF.

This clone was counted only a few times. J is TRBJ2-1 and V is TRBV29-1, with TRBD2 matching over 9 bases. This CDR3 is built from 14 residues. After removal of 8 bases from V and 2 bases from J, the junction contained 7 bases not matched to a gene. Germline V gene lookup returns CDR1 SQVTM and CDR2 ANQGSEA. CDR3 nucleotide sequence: TGCAGCCTGGAGACTAGCGGAGCCTACAATGAGCAGTTCTTC. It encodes CSLETSGAYNEQFF.

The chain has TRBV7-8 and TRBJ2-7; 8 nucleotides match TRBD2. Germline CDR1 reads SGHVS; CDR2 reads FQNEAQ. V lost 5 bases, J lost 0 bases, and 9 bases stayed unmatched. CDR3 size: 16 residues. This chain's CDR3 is CASSPSGSRLSYEQYF. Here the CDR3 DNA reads TGTGCCAGCAGCCCCAGCGGGAGTCGCCTCTCCTACGAGCAGTACTTC.

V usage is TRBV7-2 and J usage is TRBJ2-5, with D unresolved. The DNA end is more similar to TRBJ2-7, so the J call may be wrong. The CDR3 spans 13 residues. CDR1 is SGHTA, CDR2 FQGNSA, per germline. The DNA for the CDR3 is TGTGCCAGCAGCTTAACGGACGCCTACGAGCAGTACTTC. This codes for CASSLTDAYEQYF.

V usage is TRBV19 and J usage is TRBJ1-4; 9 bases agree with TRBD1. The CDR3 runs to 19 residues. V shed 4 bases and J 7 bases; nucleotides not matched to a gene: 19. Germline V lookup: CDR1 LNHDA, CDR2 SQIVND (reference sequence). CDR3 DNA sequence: TGTGCCAGTAGTAACCTCGGGACAGGGTTCATCTATGACGCTGAAAAACTGTTTTTT. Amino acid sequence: CASSNLGTGFIYDAEKLFF.

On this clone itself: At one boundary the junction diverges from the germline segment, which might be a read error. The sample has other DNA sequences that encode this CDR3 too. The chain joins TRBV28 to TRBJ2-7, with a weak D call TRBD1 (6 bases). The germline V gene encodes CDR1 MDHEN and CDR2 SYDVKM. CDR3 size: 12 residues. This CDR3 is CASTKGVYEQYF. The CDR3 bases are TGTGCCAGCACCAAGGGGGTTTACGAGCAGTACTTT.

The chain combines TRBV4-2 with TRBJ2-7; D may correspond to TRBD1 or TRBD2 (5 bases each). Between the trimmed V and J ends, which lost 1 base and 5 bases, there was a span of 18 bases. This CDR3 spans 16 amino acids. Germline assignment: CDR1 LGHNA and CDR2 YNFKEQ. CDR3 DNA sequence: TGTGCCAGCAGCCAAGGGGACCGGAGAGGGATCCACGAGCAGTACTTC. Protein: CASSQGDRRGIHEQYF.

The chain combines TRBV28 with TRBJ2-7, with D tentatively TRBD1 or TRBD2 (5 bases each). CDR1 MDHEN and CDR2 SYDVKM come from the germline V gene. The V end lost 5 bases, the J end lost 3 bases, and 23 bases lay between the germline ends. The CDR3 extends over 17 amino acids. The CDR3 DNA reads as TGTGCCAGCAGTCCAAGGGGTAGCGCCAAGACCAGCTACGAGCAGTACTTC. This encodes CASSPRGSAKTSYEQYF.

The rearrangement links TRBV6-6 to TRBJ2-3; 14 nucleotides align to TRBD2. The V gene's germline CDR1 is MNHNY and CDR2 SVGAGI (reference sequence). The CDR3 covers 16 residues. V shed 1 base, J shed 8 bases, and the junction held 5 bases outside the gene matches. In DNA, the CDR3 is TGTGCCAGCAGTTACTTGACTAGCGGGAGGGGTACTACGCAGTATTTT. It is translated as CASSYLTSGRGTTQYF.

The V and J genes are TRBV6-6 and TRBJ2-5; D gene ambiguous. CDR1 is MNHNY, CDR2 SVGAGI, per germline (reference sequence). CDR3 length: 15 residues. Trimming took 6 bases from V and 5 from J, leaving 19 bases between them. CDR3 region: CASRPSYRVHETQYF. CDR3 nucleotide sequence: TGTGCCAGCAGACCGAGTTATCGGGTGCACGAGACCCAGTACTTC.

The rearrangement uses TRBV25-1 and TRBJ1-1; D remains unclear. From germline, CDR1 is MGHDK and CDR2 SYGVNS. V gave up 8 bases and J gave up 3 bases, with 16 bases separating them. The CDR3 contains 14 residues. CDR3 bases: TGTGCCAGCTCCCCCTATGGAACCGACACTGAAGCTTTCTTT. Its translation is CASSPYGTDTEAFF. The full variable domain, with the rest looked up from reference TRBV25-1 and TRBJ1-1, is EADIYQTPRYLVIGTGKKITLECSQTMGHDKMYWYQQDPGMELHLIHYSYGVNSTEKGDLSSESTVSRIRTEHFPLTLESARPSHTSQYLCASSPYGTDTEAFFGQGTRLTVV.

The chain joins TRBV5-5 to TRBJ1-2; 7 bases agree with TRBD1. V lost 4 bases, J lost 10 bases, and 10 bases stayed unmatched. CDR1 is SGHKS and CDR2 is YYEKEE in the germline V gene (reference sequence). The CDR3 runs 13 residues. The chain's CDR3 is CASSPTVGQDYTF. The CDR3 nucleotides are TGTGCCAGCAGCCCCACGGTAGGACAGGACTACACCTTC.